Below are 11 T cell receptor beta chains sequenced from a single sample in a study of T cell changes during pregnancy in multiple sclerosis. The protocol was immunoSEQ multiplex PCR, while the TCRdb copy is restricted to in-frame clones and leaves out a portion. The data hold 90,000 or so clones, with around 90% observed a single time. This material consisted of peripheral blood, taken in the first trimester of pregnancy. The source is a female donor with multiple sclerosis, enrolled in a pregnancy study.

This rearrangement joins TRBV19 to TRBJ2-1; a weak D match, TRBD2 (5 bases). The CDR3 sequence is 15 residues long. The germline V and J ends were trimmed by 3 bases and 5 bases, with 14 bases remaining between them. Germline V gene sequence: CDR1 LNHDA, CDR2 SQIVND (reference sequence). CDR3 amino acids: CASSMDLPPHNEQFF. The DNA for the CDR3 is TGTGCCAGTAGTATGGACTTGCCCCCCCACAATGAGCAGTTCTTC.

The CDR3 nucleotides read TGCGCCAGCAGCTCCCACCCTGCGGCGAACACCGGGGAGCTGTTTTTT. This sequence encodes CASSSHPAANTGELFF. The chain is built from TRBV5-1 and TRBJ2-2; D unclear. V dropped 3 bases and J dropped 0 bases, with 12 bases sitting between them. Germline loops: CDR1 SGHRS, CDR2 YFSETQ. The CDR3 contains 16 residues.

The chain links TRBV15 to TRBJ1-3, with TRBD1 matching over 8 bases. The germline V gene has CDR1 LNHNV and CDR2 YYDKDF (reference sequence). This CDR3 has 17 amino acids. The V gene end was trimmed by 5 bases and the J gene end by 0 bases; junction bases not matched to a gene: 9. The CDR3 region is CATSRWRTGNSGNTIYF. The DNA for the CDR3 is TGTGCCACCAGCCGATGGAGGACAGGGAACTCTGGAAACACCATATATTTT.

This clone was recorded once. The chain recombines TRBV5-4 with TRBJ2-1, with TRBD2 identical over 15 bases. CDR1 SGHNT and CDR2 YYREEE come from the germline V gene (reference sequence). V lost 3 bases, J lost 4 bases, and 11 bases stayed unmatched. The CDR3 is 19 amino acids. CDR3 region: CASSSRGLAGGSPYNEQFF. As DNA, the CDR3 is TGTGCCAGCAGCTCAAGGGGACTAGCGGGAGGTTCCCCATACAATGAGCAGTTCTTC. Full variable domain (rest looked up from reference TRBV5-4 and TRBJ2-1): ETGVTQSPTHLIKTRGQQVTLRCSSQSGHNTVSWYQQALGQGPQFIFQYYREEENGRGNFPPRFSGLQFPNYSSELNVNALELDDSALYLCASSSRGLAGGSPYNEQFFGPGTRLTVL.

The chain uses TRBV5-1 and TRBJ2-1; the D gene is possibly TRBD1 (5 bases). Germline V gene lookup returns CDR1 SGHRS and CDR2 YFSETQ. This CDR3 has 15 amino acids. Trimming took 4 bases from V and 6 from J, leaving 17 bases between them. The CDR3 DNA reads TGCGCCAGCAGCCAACTGCCCGACAGAGGCAATGAGCAGTTCTTC. It is translated as CASSQLPDRGNEQFF.

V and J are TRBV5-4 and TRBJ2-3; 8 positions match TRBD2. CDR3 length: 13 residues. After removal of 6 bases from V and 5 bases from J, the junction contained 5 bases not matched to a gene. Germline CDR1 and CDR2: SGHNT and YYREEE (reference sequence). The CDR3 loop is CASTRGGIDTQYF. DNA of the CDR3: TGTGCCAGCACCCGGGGGGGGATAGATACGCAGTATTTT.

This chain uses TRBV7-2 with TRBJ2-3; 8 bases agree with TRBD1. The ends lost 0 bases at V and 1 base at J; junction bases unmatched: 6. CDR1 and CDR2 (germline): SGHTA, FQGNSA. The CDR3 loop spans 17 amino acids. The CDR3 region has the DNA TGTGCCAGCAGCTTAGCCCTTACCAGGGGGCGCACAGATACGCAGTATTTT. Translation gives CASSLALTRGRTDTQYF.

V and J are TRBV7-9 and TRBJ2-7, with D possibly being TRBD1 (6 bases). Trimming stripped 0 bases from V and 2 bases from J, with 11 bases between. The length of the CDR3 is 15 residues. Germline CDR1 and CDR2: SEHNR and FQNEAQ (reference sequence). Here the CDR3 reads CASSLALGGAYEQYF. CDR3 DNA sequence: TGTGCCAGCAGCTTAGCTCTTGGGGGCGCCTACGAGCAGTACTTC.

This chain joins TRBV10-3 and TRBJ2-7; 12 positions agree with TRBD2. Germline V gives CDR1 ENHRY, CDR2 SYGVKD. The length of the CDR3 is 19 residues. The trim removed 6 bases at V and 0 bases at J, leaving 15 bases unmatched. The CDR3 DNA sequence: TGTGCCATCAGATCAACTAGCGGGAGGACCATAAAAAGCTCCTACGAGCAGTACTTC. Protein product: CAIRSTSGRTIKSSYEQYF.

About this clone: A read error may account for a junction end that differs from germline. The rearrangement uses TRBV6-1 and TRBJ2-7, with TRBD1 identical over 8 bases. The CDR3 totals 15 residues. Germline values: CDR1 MNHNS, CDR2 SASEGT. The CDR3 nucleotides are TGTGCAAGCAGTGAAGGGGGGACAGGAGCCTACGAGCAGTACTTC. This sequence encodes CASSEGGTGAYEQYF.

The chain combines TRBV27 with TRBJ2-1; 8 bases agree with TRBD1. Trimming at V came to 3 bases and at J to 12 bases, leaving 7 bases not matched to a gene. CDR1 is MNHEY and CDR2 is SMNVEV in the germline V gene (reference sequence). This CDR3 is 13 amino acids long. The CDR3 region has the DNA TGTGCCAGCAGTTTCCCAGGGGGCGAAGGGCAGTTCTTC. Amino acid sequence: CASSFPGGEGQFF.